The 32 T cell receptor beta chains below come from one sample, sequenced in a study of T cell repertoires in cytomegalovirus infection. No antigen has been identified for these receptors. TCRdb ran MiXCR on the reads and lists one entry per CDR3 protein. The table shows some 99,000 distinct CDR3 sequences, with 29% occurring only once. Specimen: CD8+ T cells from cultured PBMCs, collected from culture after CMV antigen stimulation. Receptors originate from a human donor in good health (CMV status not recorded). Some clones in this sample may be carry-over from other donors' samples.

A remark on this clonotype: Given a much more abundant clone one base away, this may be a read error. The chain is built from TRBV7-3 and TRBJ2-1, with 16 bases fitting TRBD2. The germline CDR1 and CDR2 sequences are SGHTA and FQGTGA. The CDR3 extends over 21 amino acids. V shed 0 bases, J shed 0 bases, and the junction held 8 bases outside the gene matches. CDR3 coding DNA: TGTGCCAGCAGCTTAACGGTGGGGGGACTAGCGGGGGGGCACTCCTACAATGAGCAGTTCTTC. Translated, it gives CASSLTVGGLAGGHSYNEQFF.

This chain joins TRBV27 and TRBJ2-7; tentatively, D is TRBD2 (5 bases). Looked up from germline, CDR1 is MNHEY and CDR2 is SMNVEV (reference sequence). V was pared by 3 bases and J by 9 bases, with 12 bases between. This CDR3 has 12 residues. The CDR3 DNA is TGTGCCAGCAGTTTCTCCGGGAATAGGCAGTACTTC. Amino acids: CASSFSGNRQYF.

This clonotype occurred many times. V is TRBV7-6 and J is TRBJ2-2; 7 bases are shared with TRBD2. J gave up 8 bases and V 5 bases, and 5 bases lay outside the gene matches. Germline V gene sequence: CDR1 SGHVS, CDR2 FNYEAQ. The CDR3 has 13 residues. The DNA of the CDR3 is TGTGCCAGCAGCGCTACCGGGGGGGGGGAGCTGTTTTTT. The encoded protein is CASSATGGGELFF.

The chain carries TRBV2 and TRBJ1-1, with D tentatively TRBD1 (5 bases). CDR3 size: 13 residues. The V gene's germline CDR1 is SNHLY and CDR2 FYNNEI. Trimming cost V 6 bases and J 1 base, with 9 bases left between them. CDR3 DNA: TGTGCCAGCAGAGGACAAAGGAACACTGAAGCTTTCTTT. Residues: CASRGQRNTEAFF.

The gene calls are TRBV5-1 and TRBJ1-1, with 8 bases aligning to TRBD1. CDR3 size: 16 residues. Germline assignment: CDR1 SGHRS and CDR2 YFSETQ. V lost 3 bases, J lost 4 bases, and 11 bases stayed unmatched. CDR3 in DNA: TGCGCCAGCAGCTGGGCCGAGACAGGGGATGCCACTGAAGCTTTCTTT. Protein product: CASSWAETGDATEAFF.

This clonotype was seen repeatedly, ten times or more. The rearrangement joins TRBV7-2 to TRBJ2-1, with 12 bases identical to TRBD2. Germline V gives CDR1 SGHTA, CDR2 FQGNSA. The CDR3 covers 17 residues. The V segment lost 1 base and the J segment 7 bases; nucleotides outside the gene matches: 8. DNA of the CDR3: TGTGCCAGCAGCTTAGGGCTAGCGGGGGGGCCCGGGAATGAGCAGTTCTTC. Translation: CASSLGLAGGPGNEQFF.

The chain recombines TRBV12-3 or TRBV12-4 with TRBJ2-2, with D perhaps matching TRBD1 or TRBD2 (6 bases each). Trimming left V 5 bases short and J 3 bases short, with 13 bases between. CDR3 length equals 15 residues. CDR3 nucleotides: TGTGCCAGCAGTGGATGGGGGGCTGACACCGGGGAGCTGTTTTTT. Its translation: CASSGWGADTGELFF.

This clonotype came up a few times. This sequence joins TRBV4-1 and TRBJ1-1; D may be TRBD1 (5 bases). Per the germline V gene, CDR1 is MGHRA and CDR2 is YSYEKL. The CDR3 totals 14 residues. V lost 4 bases, J lost 3 bases, and 12 bases lay in between. CDR3 sequence (DNA): TGCGCCAGCAGCCTTACGGGGGGGGACACTGAAGCTTTCTTT. It yields the protein CASSLTGGDTEAFF.

DNA of the CDR3: TGTGCCAGCAGTTCCCCTCGGAAACTAGCGGGGGGGCCAGAGTCCAAAAACATTCAGTACTTC. Amino acids: CASSSPRKLAGGPESKNIQYF. The chain couples TRBV6-2 or TRBV6-3 to TRBJ2-4; TRBD2 matches at 13 bases. CDR1 and CDR2 from the germline V gene are MNHEY and SVGEGT. The J segment lost 2 bases and the V segment lost 4 bases, leaving 17 bases of the junction unmatched. The CDR3 is 21 amino acids.

In this sample, this clonotype turned up a few times. The chain couples TRBV20-1 to TRBJ1-2, with D possibly being TRBD1 (6 bases). Germline V lookup: CDR1 DFQATT, CDR2 SNEGSKA (reference sequence). This CDR3 is built from 15 residues. Trimming removed 5 bases at V and 0 bases at J, with 16 bases between. The CDR3 sequence is CSAQARTAANYGYTF. In nucleotides, the CDR3 is TGCAGTGCTCAGGCTCGGACAGCAGCTAACTATGGCTACACCTTC.

The rearrangement links TRBV20-1 to TRBJ2-3, with TRBD2 matching over 14 bases. From germline, CDR1 is DFQATT and CDR2 SNEGSKA (reference sequence). V lost 3 bases, J lost 6 bases, and 5 bases stayed unmatched. The CDR3 runs to 15 residues. The CDR3: CSARGTSGGGDTQYF. The CDR3 DNA reads as TGCAGTGCTAGGGGGACTAGCGGGGGAGGGGATACGCAGTATTTT.

This clonotype came up a few times. The V and J genes are TRBV4-1 and TRBJ2-3; 8 nucleotides line up with TRBD2. V lost 0 bases, J lost 6 bases, and 8 bases stayed unmatched. CDR1 is MGHRA and CDR2 is YSYEKL in the germline V gene. The CDR3 runs 16 residues. This CDR3 reads CASSQEPGGGSDTQYF. The CDR3 DNA reads as TGCGCCAGCAGCCAAGAACCGGGCGGGGGGTCGGATACGCAGTATTTT.

In its sample, this clonotype was seen many times. The chain carries TRBV7-2 and TRBJ2-7, with 15 bases fitting TRBD2. Germline V gene data show CDR1 as SGHTA and CDR2 as FQGNSA. The CDR3 covers 16 residues. The ends lost 5 bases at V and 6 bases at J; junction bases unmatched: 8. The CDR3 loop reads CASSQGLAGGASEQYF. The CDR3 bases are TGTGCCAGCAGCCAGGGACTAGCGGGGGGCGCTTCCGAGCAGTACTTC.

This clonotype was observed many times. The chain employs TRBV7-9 and TRBJ2-7; TRBD1 agrees at 12 bases. V gave up 5 bases and J gave up 6 bases; unmatched junction bases: 8. Germline assignment: CDR1 SEHNR and CDR2 FQNEAQ (reference sequence). The CDR3 is 15 residues long. The CDR3 nucleotides read TGTGCCAGCAGCCACGAGGGGGACAGGGGGCGCGAGCAGTACTTC. This sequence encodes CASSHEGDRGREQYF.

About this clonotype itself: One end of the junction is discordant with germline, which a read error may explain. The rearrangement uses TRBV9 and TRBJ2-7; D perhaps matches TRBD2 (5 bases). The germline V gene has CDR1 SGDLS and CDR2 YYNGEE. CDR3 length equals 16 residues. CDR3 loop: CDSSADRTGASYEQYF. The CDR3 DNA follows: TGTGACAGCAGCGCCGATCGGACTGGAGCTTCCTACGAGCAGTACTTC. Looking up the rest from reference TRBV9 and TRBJ2-7 gives the full variable domain: DSGVTQTPKHLITATGQRVTLRCSPRSGDLSVYWYQQSLDQGLQFLIQYYNGEERAKGNILERFSAQQFPDLHSELNLSSLELGDSALYFCDSSADRTGASYEQYFGPGTRLTVT.

The sample holds a few counts of this clonotype. The V and J genes are TRBV19 and TRBJ2-2; D tentatively reads TRBD1 or TRBD2 (5 bases each). The germline V and J ends were trimmed by 3 bases and 0 bases, with 14 bases remaining between them. Looked up from germline, CDR1 is LNHDA and CDR2 is SQIVND (reference sequence). The CDR3 has 17 residues. CDR3 residues: CASSIMGDGANTGELFF. The CDR3 DNA is TGTGCCAGTAGTATTATGGGGGACGGAGCGAACACCGGGGAGCTGTTTTTT.

This clonotype turned up a few times. The gene calls are TRBV6-6 and TRBJ2-2, with D perhaps matching TRBD2 (7 bases). V dropped 2 bases and J dropped 3 bases, with 13 bases sitting between them. This CDR3 spans 16 amino acids. Germline loops: CDR1 MNHNY, CDR2 SVGAGI (reference sequence). Written as DNA, the CDR3 is TGTGCCAGCAGTTACGGCGGGGGACACTACACCGGGGAGCTGTTTTTT. Its translation: CASSYGGGHYTGELFF.

In DNA form, the CDR3 reads TGTGCCAGCAGCCGAACCGTAGCGCAAAACCAAGAGACCCAGTACTTC. Translating gives CASSRTVAQNQETQYF. The rearrangement joins TRBV11-2 to TRBJ2-5; TRBD2 might be the D (5 bases). The CDR3 has 16 amino acids. The V and J ends lost 5 bases and 0 bases respectively, with 16 bases between them. Germline assignment: CDR1 SGHAT and CDR2 FQNNGV.

This clonotype was counted many times. The chain employs TRBV12-3 or TRBV12-4 and TRBJ1-1; TRBD1 might be the D (6 bases). The length of the CDR3 is 14 residues. Trimming pared 3 bases from V and 4 bases from J, leaving 12 bases between. The CDR3 nucleotides are TGTGCCAGCAGTTTTGAGATACAGGGCACTGAAGCTTTCTTT. Protein product: CASSFEIQGTEAFF.

This clonotype was found a few times. V usage is TRBV11-2 and J usage is TRBJ2-7; D is possibly TRBD2 (6 bases). V gave up 1 base and J gave up 3 bases, with 16 bases separating them. In germline, CDR1 is SGHAT, CDR2 FQNNGV. The CDR3 covers 16 residues. The CDR3 sequence is CASSLGPGTEGYEQYF. The CDR3 region has the DNA TGTGCCAGCAGCTTAGGCCCCGGGACGGAGGGCTACGAGCAGTACTTC.

The chain has TRBV6-2 or TRBV6-3 and TRBJ1-2, with TRBD1 matching over 9 bases. The CDR3 sequence is 16 residues long. CDR1 is MNHEY, CDR2 SVGEGT, per germline. V lost 6 bases to trimming and J lost 3 bases; unmatched junction nucleotides: 11. CDR3 protein: CASSSRDRVWDYGYTF. The DNA for the CDR3 is TGTGCCAGCAGCTCCCGGGACAGGGTCTGGGACTATGGCTACACCTTC.

This clonotype has a handful of counts. The CDR3 DNA reads TGTGCCAGCAGCCTCCCTCCGGACACTGAAGCTTTCTTT. Translating it yields CASSLPPDTEAFF. This chain joins TRBV3-1 and TRBJ1-1; no clear D gene. This CDR3 region has 13 residues. Germline assignment: CDR1 LGHDT and CDR2 YNNKEL (reference sequence). V gave up 4 bases and J gave up 3 bases, with 9 bases separating them.

V usage is TRBV6-6 and J usage is TRBJ2-3; D is unclear. Germline V CDR1 and CDR2: MNHNY, SVGAGI (reference sequence). Trimming removed 6 bases from V and 1 base from J, with 5 bases in between. The CDR3 consists of 12 residues. The CDR3, as DNA: TGTGCCAGCAGAGCTGGCACAGATACGCAGTATTTT. Protein sequence: CASRAGTDTQYF.

The chain couples TRBV5-6 to TRBJ1-5; D perhaps matches TRBD1 (6 bases). CDR1 SGHDT and CDR2 YYEEEE come from the germline V gene. V gave up 2 bases and J gave up 0 bases, with 9 bases separating them. This CDR3 region has 15 residues. The CDR3 loop reads CASSFGTFSNQPQHF. The CDR3 DNA follows: TGTGCCAGCAGCTTCGGGACATTTAGCAATCAGCCCCAGCATTTT.

This clonotype was detected only a few times. The chain joins TRBV5-4 to TRBJ2-5; no reliable D call. V shed 3 bases and J shed 1 base, with 7 bases lying between them. CDR1 SGHNT and CDR2 YYREEE come from the germline V gene (reference sequence). This CDR3 has 13 amino acids. The CDR3 bases are TGTGCCAGCAGCTCGAGAAGCCAAGAGACCCAGTACTTC. Its translation: CASSSRSQETQYF.

The gene calls are TRBV6-2 or TRBV6-3 and TRBJ1-2, with D possibly TRBD1 on 6 matching bases. Germline V gene data show CDR1 as MNHEY and CDR2 as SVGEGT. The CDR3 covers 15 residues. V was trimmed by 6 bases and J by 7 bases, leaving 21 bases between them. CDR3 sequence reads: CASRDPGHLLFGYTF. The CDR3 DNA is TGTGCCAGCAGGGATCCGGGACACCTCCTCTTTGGCTACACCTTC.

This clonotype came up many times. The chain links TRBV7-2 to TRBJ1-6, with TRBD1 identical over 10 bases. The CDR3 has 15 amino acids. The V gene end was trimmed by 5 bases and the J gene end by 8 bases; junction bases not matched to a gene: 6. Germline V gene lookup returns CDR1 SGHTA and CDR2 FQGNSA. CDR3 protein: CASSKTGGRYSPLHF. The CDR3 DNA reads TGTGCCAGCAGCAAGACAGGGGGCAGGTATTCACCCCTCCACTTT.

V is TRBV5-1 and J is TRBJ2-7, with D uncertain. The V gene lost 0 bases and the J gene lost 3 bases, with 7 bases spanning the gap. CDR1 is SGHRS, CDR2 YFSETQ, per germline. The CDR3 contains 13 residues. The CDR3 sequence is CASSLAYGYEQYF. In DNA, the CDR3 is TGCGCCAGCAGCTTGGCCTACGGCTACGAGCAGTACTTC.

Comment on this clonotype: It may be a read error: a sequence one base away is much more abundant. The rearrangement joins TRBV7-9 to TRBJ2-4; 12 bases align to TRBD2. The CDR3 sequence is 16 residues long. Germline CDR1 reads SEHNR; CDR2 reads FQNEAQ (reference sequence). DNA for the CDR3: TGTGTCAGCAGCCCTCAACTAGCGGGGGGCAAAAACATTCAGTACTTC. Its translation: CVSSPQLAGGKNIQYF. Together with reference TRBV7-9 and TRBJ2-4, the CDR3 gives the full variable domain: DTGVSQNPRHKITKRGQNVTFRCDPISEHNRLYWYRQTLGQGPEFLTYFQNEAQLEKSRLLSDRFSAERPKGSFSTLEIQRTEQGDSAMYLCVSSPQLAGGKNIQYFGAGTRLSVL.

The chain recombines TRBV6-5 with TRBJ1-1, with D perhaps TRBD1 (5 bases). Trimming stripped 4 bases from V and 8 bases from J, with 11 bases between. CDR3 size: 12 residues. Germline V gene sequence: CDR1 MNHEY, CDR2 SVGAGI. The DNA of the CDR3 is TGTGCCAGCAGTTCCGCGTGGGGCGAAGCTTTCTTT. Amino acid sequence: CASSSAWGEAFF.

This clonotype was picked up a small number of times. This chain connects TRBV6-5 to TRBJ1-1; D not certain. The germline V and J ends were trimmed by 5 bases and 1 base, with 14 bases remaining between them. The germline gives CDR1 MNHEY, CDR2 SVGAGI. This CDR3 region has 15 residues. The DNA of the CDR3 is TGTGCCAGCAGTCCGTCTGTGGCTGCGAACACTGAAGCTTTCTTT. Translation: CASSPSVAANTEAFF.

This chain links TRBV7-8 with TRBJ1-4, with D possibly being TRBD1 (5 bases). The V gene lost 5 bases and the J gene lost 8 bases, with 12 bases spanning the gap. The length of the CDR3 is 13 residues. Germline V gene data show CDR1 as SGHVS and CDR2 as FQNEAQ. The CDR3 protein is CASSQGWGEKLFF. CDR3 nucleotides: TGTGCCAGCAGCCAAGGTTGGGGGGAAAAACTGTTTTTT.